This TCR beta chain was sequenced in a study of circulating and synovial CD4+ cells in juvenile arthritis. The CDR3 has 14 amino acids. V lost 0 bases and J lost 2, with 5 bases in between. Germline assignment: CDR1 WNHNN and CDR2 SYGVQD (reference sequence). Patients with active juvenile idiopathic arthritis donated these samples. Repertoires were generated with immunoSEQ multiplex PCR, while TCRdb's copy carries only in-frame clones and drops some. The table shows under 35,000 clones, with 93% occurring only once. A note on this clone: Its antigen remains unidentified.

Study conclusions and caveats: Bulk blood CD4 repertoires were more diverse than these.

This chain uses TRBV10-1 with TRBJ1-3; D unresolved. The source material was CD4+ T cells from blood. The sequence was collected from a human donor with juvenile idiopathic arthritis. CDR3 DNA sequence: TGCGCCAGCAGTGAGTCGTCTGCTGGAAACACCATATATTTT. Its protein product is CASSESSAGNTIYF.